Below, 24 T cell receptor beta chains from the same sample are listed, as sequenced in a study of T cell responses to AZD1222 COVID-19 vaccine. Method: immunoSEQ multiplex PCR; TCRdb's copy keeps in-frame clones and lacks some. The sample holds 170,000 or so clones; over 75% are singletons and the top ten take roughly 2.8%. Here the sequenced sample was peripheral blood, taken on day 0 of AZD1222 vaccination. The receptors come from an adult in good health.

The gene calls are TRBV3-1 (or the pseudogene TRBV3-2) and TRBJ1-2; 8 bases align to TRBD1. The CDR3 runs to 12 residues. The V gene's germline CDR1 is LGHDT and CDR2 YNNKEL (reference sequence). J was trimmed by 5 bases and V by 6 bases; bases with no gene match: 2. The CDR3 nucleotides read TGTGCCAGCAGTGACAGGGGATATGGCTACACCTTC. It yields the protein CASSDRGYGYTF.

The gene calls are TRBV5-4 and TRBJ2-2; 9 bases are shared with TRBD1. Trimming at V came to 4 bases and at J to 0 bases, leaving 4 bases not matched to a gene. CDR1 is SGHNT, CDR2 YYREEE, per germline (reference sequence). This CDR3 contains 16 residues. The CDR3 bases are TGTGCCAGCAGCCGAAGGACAGGGGCGAACACCGGGGAGCTGTTTTTT. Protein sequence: CASSRRTGANTGELFF.

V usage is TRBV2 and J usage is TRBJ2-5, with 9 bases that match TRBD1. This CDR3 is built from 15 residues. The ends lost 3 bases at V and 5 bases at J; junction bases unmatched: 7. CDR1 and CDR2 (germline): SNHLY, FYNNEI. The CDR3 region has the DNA TGTGCCAGCAGTGAGGACAGGGGTGAGGGGGAGACCCAGTACTTC. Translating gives CASSEDRGEGETQYF.

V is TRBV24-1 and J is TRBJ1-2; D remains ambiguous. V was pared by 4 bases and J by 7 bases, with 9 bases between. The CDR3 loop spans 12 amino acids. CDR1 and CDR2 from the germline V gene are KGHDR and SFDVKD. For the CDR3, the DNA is TGTGCCACCAGTGAAACGGGAGCTGGCTACACCTTC. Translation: CATSETGAGYTF.

The CDR3 DNA sequence: TGTGCCAGCAGCATCTACGGGACTACCTTCGAGCAGTACTTC. Translating gives CASSIYGTTFEQYF. The rearrangement uses TRBV6-2 or TRBV6-3 and TRBJ2-7; 7 bases align to TRBD2. The junction had 11 bases not matched to a gene; V was cut back by 6 bases and J by 6 bases. Looked up from germline, CDR1 is MNHEY and CDR2 is SVGEGT. The CDR3 extends over 14 amino acids.

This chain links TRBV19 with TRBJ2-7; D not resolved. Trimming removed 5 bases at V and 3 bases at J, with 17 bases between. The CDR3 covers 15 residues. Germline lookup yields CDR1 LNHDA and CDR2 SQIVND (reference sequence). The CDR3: CASSFGDQPHYEQYF. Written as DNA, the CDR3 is TGTGCCAGTAGTTTTGGAGACCAACCCCACTACGAGCAGTACTTC.

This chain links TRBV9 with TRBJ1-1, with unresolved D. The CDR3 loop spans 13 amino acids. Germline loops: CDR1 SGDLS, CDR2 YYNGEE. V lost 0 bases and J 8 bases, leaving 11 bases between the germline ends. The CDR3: CASSVAEGGEAFF. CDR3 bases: TGTGCCAGCAGCGTAGCCGAGGGAGGGGAAGCTTTCTTT.

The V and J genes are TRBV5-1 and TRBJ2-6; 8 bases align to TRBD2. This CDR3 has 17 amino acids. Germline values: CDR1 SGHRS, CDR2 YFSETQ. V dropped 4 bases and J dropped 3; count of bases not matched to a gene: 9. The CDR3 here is CASSTGGAYNGANVLTF. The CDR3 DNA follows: TGCGCCAGCAGCACCGGGGGGGCGTATAATGGGGCCAACGTCCTGACTTTC.

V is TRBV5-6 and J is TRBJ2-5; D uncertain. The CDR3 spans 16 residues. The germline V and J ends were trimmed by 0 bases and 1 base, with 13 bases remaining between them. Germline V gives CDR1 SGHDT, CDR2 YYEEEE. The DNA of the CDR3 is TGTGCCAGCAGCTTGGCCCTGACACCGACCCAAGAGACCCAGTACTTC. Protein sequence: CASSLALTPTQETQYF.

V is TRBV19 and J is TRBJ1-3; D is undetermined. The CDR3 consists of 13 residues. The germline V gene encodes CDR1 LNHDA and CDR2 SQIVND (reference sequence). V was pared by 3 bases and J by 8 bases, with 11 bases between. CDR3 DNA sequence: TGTGCCAGTAGTATCATGTCGGGCGACACCATATATTTT. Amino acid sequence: CASSIMSGDTIYF.

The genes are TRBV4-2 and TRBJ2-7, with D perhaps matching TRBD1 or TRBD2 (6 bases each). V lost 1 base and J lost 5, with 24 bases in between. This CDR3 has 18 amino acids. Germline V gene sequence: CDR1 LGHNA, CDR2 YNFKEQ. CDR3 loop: CASSQGFRGAETGHEQYF. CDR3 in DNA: TGTGCCAGCAGCCAAGGTTTTAGGGGGGCAGAAACCGGACACGAGCAGTACTTC.

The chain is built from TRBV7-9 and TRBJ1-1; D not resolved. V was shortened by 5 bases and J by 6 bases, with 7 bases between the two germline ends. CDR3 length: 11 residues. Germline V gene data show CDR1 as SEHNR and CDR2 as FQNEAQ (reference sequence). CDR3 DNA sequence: TGTGCCAGCAGCAGAGGGCCTGAAGCTTTCTTT. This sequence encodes CASSRGPEAFF.

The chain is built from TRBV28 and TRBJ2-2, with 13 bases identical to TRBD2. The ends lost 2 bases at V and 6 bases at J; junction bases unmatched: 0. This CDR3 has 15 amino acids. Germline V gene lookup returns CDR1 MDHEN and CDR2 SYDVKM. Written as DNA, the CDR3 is TGTGCCAGCAGTTTAACTAGCGGGGGGGCCGGGGAGCTGTTTTTT. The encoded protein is CASSLTSGGAGELFF.

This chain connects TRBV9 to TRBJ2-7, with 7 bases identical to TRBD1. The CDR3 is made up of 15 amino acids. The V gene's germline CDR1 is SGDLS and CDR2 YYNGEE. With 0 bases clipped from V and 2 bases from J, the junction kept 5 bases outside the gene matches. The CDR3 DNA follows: TGTGCCAGCAGCGTAGAGACAGGGACGACCTACGAGCAGTACTTC. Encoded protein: CASSVETGTTYEQYF.

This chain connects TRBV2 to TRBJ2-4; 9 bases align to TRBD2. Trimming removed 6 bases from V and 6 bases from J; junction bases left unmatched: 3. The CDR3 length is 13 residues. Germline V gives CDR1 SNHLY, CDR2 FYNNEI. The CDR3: CASSTAGGNIQYF. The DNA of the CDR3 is TGTGCCAGCAGCACAGCGGGGGGAAACATTCAGTACTTC.

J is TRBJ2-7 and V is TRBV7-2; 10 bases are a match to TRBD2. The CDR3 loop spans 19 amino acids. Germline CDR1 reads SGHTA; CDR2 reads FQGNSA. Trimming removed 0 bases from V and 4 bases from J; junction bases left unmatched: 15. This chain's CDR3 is CASSLAAGGPGLAPYEQYF. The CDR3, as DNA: TGTGCCAGCAGCTTAGCCGCGGGGGGACCGGGACTAGCGCCGTACGAGCAGTACTTC.

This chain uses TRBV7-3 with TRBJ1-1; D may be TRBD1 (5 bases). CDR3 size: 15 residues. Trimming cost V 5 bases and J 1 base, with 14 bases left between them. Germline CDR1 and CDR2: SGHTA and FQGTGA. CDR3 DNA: TGTGCCAGCAGCCCTGGCCCGACAGCGAACACTGAAGCTTTCTTT. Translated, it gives CASSPGPTANTEAFF. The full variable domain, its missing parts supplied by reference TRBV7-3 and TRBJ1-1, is GAGVSQTPSNKVTEKGKYVELRCDPISGHTALYWYRQSLGQGPEFLIYFQGTGAADDSGLPNDRFFAVRPEGSVSTLKIQRTERGDSAVYLCASSPGPTANTEAFFGQGTRLTVV.

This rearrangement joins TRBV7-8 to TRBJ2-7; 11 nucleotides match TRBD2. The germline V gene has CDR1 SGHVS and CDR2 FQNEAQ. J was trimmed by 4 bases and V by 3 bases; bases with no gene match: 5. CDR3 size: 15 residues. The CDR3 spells CASSFSSGGKYEQYF. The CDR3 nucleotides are TGTGCCAGCAGCTTTTCTAGCGGGGGGAAATACGAGCAGTACTTC.

CDR3 residues: CASSPGAASSYNSPLHF. The CDR3 coding sequence is TGTGCCAGCAGCCCCGGGGCAGCAAGCTCCTATAATTCACCCCTCCACTTT. The chain joins TRBV7-9 to TRBJ1-6; TRBD1 might be the D (5 bases). The CDR3 runs 17 residues. The germline V and J ends were trimmed by 5 bases and 0 bases, with 14 bases remaining between them. The V gene's germline CDR1 is SEHNR and CDR2 FQNEAQ (reference sequence).

The CDR3 DNA sequence: TGTGCCATCAGTGTGCAAGACAACCTTAACTATGGCTACACCTTC. Translated: CAISVQDNLNYGYTF. The rearrangement joins TRBV10-3 to TRBJ1-2; D call uncertain. The germline V gene encodes CDR1 ENHRY and CDR2 SYGVKD. The CDR3 is 15 amino acids. Deletions cut 4 bases from V and 1 base from J, with 13 bases between.

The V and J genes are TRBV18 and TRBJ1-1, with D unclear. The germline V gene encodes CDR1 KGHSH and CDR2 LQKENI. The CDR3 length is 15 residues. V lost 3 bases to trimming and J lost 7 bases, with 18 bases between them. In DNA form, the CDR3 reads TGTGCCAGCTCACCGTTGCCCTCTGGGGAGGGTGAAGCTTTCTTT. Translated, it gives CASSPLPSGEGEAFF.

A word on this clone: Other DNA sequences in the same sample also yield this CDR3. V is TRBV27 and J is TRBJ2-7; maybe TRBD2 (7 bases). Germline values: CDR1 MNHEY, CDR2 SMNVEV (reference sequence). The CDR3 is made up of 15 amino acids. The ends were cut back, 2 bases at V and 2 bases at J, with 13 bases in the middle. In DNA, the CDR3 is TGTGCCAGCAGTTTAGGCTTGGGGGGGCCCTACGAGCAGTACTTC. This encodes CASSLGLGGPYEQYF.

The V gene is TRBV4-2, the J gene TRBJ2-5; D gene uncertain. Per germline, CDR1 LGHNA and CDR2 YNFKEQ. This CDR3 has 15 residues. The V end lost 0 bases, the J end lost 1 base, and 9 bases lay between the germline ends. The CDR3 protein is CASSQELGFQETQYF. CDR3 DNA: TGTGCCAGCAGCCAAGAGCTAGGTTTCCAAGAGACCCAGTACTTC.

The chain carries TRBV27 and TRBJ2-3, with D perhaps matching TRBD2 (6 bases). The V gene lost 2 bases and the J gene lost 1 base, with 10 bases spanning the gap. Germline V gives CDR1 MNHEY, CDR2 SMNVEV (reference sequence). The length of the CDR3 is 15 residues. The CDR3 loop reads CASSLRGWRTDTQYF. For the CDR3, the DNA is TGTGCCAGCAGTTTACGGGGGTGGCGCACAGATACGCAGTATTTT.